The 17 T cell receptor beta chains reported below all come from one sample, sequenced in a study of shared clonotypes between healthy human individuals (TCRdb year 2020). Receptors were amplified or captured by the immunoSEQ multiplex PCR assay. TCRdb's version of the immuneACCESS table is confined to in-frame rearrangements and falls short of the full clone set. An unresolved V gene accounts for under half of the shortfall where checked; the remainder is of unknown origin. This sample comprises roughly 1.4 million clones, approximately 98.5% of them detected only once. About 0.35% of the sample rests with the top ten. The sample was naive CD4+ T cells sorted from blood. In light of the paper, this sample's cell subset or site label describes: CD45RA+ positively selected. Receptor source: a man in his thirties or forties in good health.

This sequence joins TRBV5-1 and TRBJ1-1; 11 bases fit TRBD1. V lost 0 bases, J lost 4 bases, and 2 bases stayed unmatched. CDR1 and CDR2 from the germline V gene are SGHRS and YFSETQ. The CDR3 totals 15 residues. The chain's CDR3 is CASSLGTGGTTEAFF. The CDR3 coding sequence is TGCGCCAGCAGCTTGGGGACAGGGGGCACCACTGAAGCTTTCTTT.

V usage is TRBV7-2 and J usage is TRBJ2-1; no reliable D call. Germline loops: CDR1 SGHTA, CDR2 FQGNSA. V dropped 1 base and J dropped 8 bases, with 9 bases sitting between them. CDR3 size: 13 residues. The CDR3 sequence is CASSLVPAHEQFF. The CDR3 DNA reads as TGTGCCAGCAGCTTAGTCCCAGCGCATGAGCAGTTCTTC. The whole variable domain, filled in from reference TRBV7-2 and TRBJ2-1, reads GAGVSQSPSNKVTEKGKDVELRCDPISGHTALYWYRQSLGQGLEFLIYFQGNSAPDKSGLPSDRFSAERTGGSVSTLTIQRTQQEDSAVYLCASSLVPAHEQFFGPGTRLTVL.

The chain combines TRBV25-1 with TRBJ1-2; D gene unclear. The germline CDR1 and CDR2 sequences are MGHDK and SYGVNS. The CDR3 sequence is 13 residues long. V shed 6 bases and J shed 5 bases, with 13 bases lying between them. The CDR3 reads CASSPPGIYGYTF. The CDR3 nucleotides read TGTGCCAGCAGCCCTCCCGGCATATATGGCTACACCTTC.

This chain connects TRBV5-6 to TRBJ1-4; 9 bases match TRBD1. The ends lost 4 bases at V and 15 bases at J; junction bases unmatched: 7. Germline V gene data show CDR1 as SGHDT and CDR2 as YYEEEE. CDR3 size: 12 residues. The CDR3 is CASSGQGRRLFF. CDR3 nucleotides: TGTGCCAGCAGCGGACAGGGGAGGAGGTTGTTTTTT.

The rearrangement joins TRBV6-1 to TRBJ2-7, with 10 positions matching TRBD2. The J segment lost 4 bases and the V segment lost 6 bases, leaving 0 bases of the junction unmatched. Germline CDR1 is MNHNS and CDR2 is SASEGT. There are 12 residues in the CDR3. This CDR3 is CASRGLAYEQYF. The CDR3 nucleotides read TGTGCCAGCAGGGGACTAGCGTACGAGCAGTACTTC.

The rearrangement joins TRBV30 to TRBJ2-1, with 9 bases identical to TRBD2. V lost 0 bases and J lost 4; bases outside the gene matches: 4. This CDR3 contains 15 residues. Germline CDR1 is GTSNPN and CDR2 is SVGIG (reference sequence). For the CDR3, the DNA is TGTGCCTGGAGTGTTATGACTAGCGGATACAATGAGCAGTTCTTC. Translated, it gives CAWSVMTSGYNEQFF.

J is TRBJ1-4 and V is TRBV7-8; 9 nucleotides agree with TRBD1. The CDR3 extends over 13 amino acids. The V gene's germline CDR1 is SGHVS and CDR2 FQNEAQ. The J segment lost 8 bases and the V segment lost 4 bases, leaving 2 bases of the junction unmatched. The CDR3 coding sequence is TGTGCCAGCAGCTGGGACAGGGACGAAAAACTGTTTTTT. It specifies CASSWDRDEKLFF.

The V gene is TRBV2, the J gene TRBJ2-6, with TRBD1 as a possible D gene (6 bases). In germline, CDR1 is SNHLY, CDR2 FYNNEI. There are 15 residues in the CDR3. Trimming pared 8 bases from V and 1 base from J, leaving 12 bases between. This chain's CDR3 is CASGAQGSGANVLTF. The DNA of the CDR3 is TGTGCCAGCGGGGCACAGGGTTCTGGGGCCAACGTCCTGACTTTC.

The chain joins TRBV5-1 to TRBJ2-7, with D perhaps TRBD2 (7 bases). Germline V gives CDR1 SGHRS, CDR2 YFSETQ. This CDR3 contains 15 residues. V lost 5 bases to trimming and J lost 2 bases, with 17 bases between them. CDR3 region: CASRPGASGTYEQYF. Written as DNA, the CDR3 is TGCGCCAGCAGACCGGGGGCTAGCGGAACCTACGAGCAGTACTTC.

The chain has TRBV4-3 and TRBJ2-3; D possibly corresponds to TRBD2 (7 bases). The ends were cut back, 1 base at V and 6 bases at J, with 11 bases in the middle. The CDR3 is made up of 14 amino acids. Germline CDR1 reads LGHNA; CDR2 reads YSLEER. This CDR3 is CASSQVGGGDTQYF. The CDR3 DNA reads as TGCGCCAGCAGCCAAGTTGGGGGGGGCGATACGCAGTATTTT.

The chain has TRBV27 and TRBJ2-3; D might be TRBD1 (6 bases). Germline CDR1 reads MNHEY; CDR2 reads SMNVEV (reference sequence). V lost 6 bases and J lost 1, with 17 bases in between. The CDR3 has 16 amino acids. CDR3 residues: CASSILQGQGTDTQYF. Written as DNA, the CDR3 is TGTGCCAGCAGCATACTACAGGGTCAGGGCACAGATACGCAGTATTTT.

V is TRBV9 and J is TRBJ2-3, with TRBD2 matching 7 bases. The CDR3 is 15 residues long. In germline, CDR1 is SGDLS, CDR2 YYNGEE. V was pared by 0 bases and J by 2 bases, with 3 bases of the junction left unmatched. The CDR3 DNA is TGTGCCAGCAGCGTAGCGGGAGGCGCCACAGATACGCAGTATTTT. Translating gives CASSVAGGATDTQYF.

A remark on this clone: Different DNA sequences within this sample yield the same CDR3. This rearrangement joins TRBV7-2 to TRBJ2-1; D unclear. The CDR3 has 13 amino acids. V was clipped by 0 bases and J by 8 bases, with 8 bases between them. Germline V gene sequence: CDR1 SGHTA, CDR2 FQGNSA. CDR3 in amino acids: CASSLAVRDEQFF. Here the CDR3 DNA reads TGTGCCAGCAGCTTAGCCGTTCGCGATGAGCAGTTCTTC.

The V gene is TRBV5-6, the J gene TRBJ2-7, with D perhaps TRBD1 (6 bases). The V end was cut by 1 base, the J end by 2 bases, with 16 bases between. Germline CDR1 is SGHDT and CDR2 is YYEEEE. The CDR3 is 16 amino acids. This CDR3 reads CASSLWGTGFPYEQYF. Here the CDR3 DNA reads TGTGCCAGCAGCTTGTGGGGAACAGGGTTCCCCTACGAGCAGTACTTC.

The chain is built from TRBV7-3 and TRBJ2-7; no clear D gene. The CDR3 is 14 amino acids. V was cut by 1 base and J by 1 base, with 8 bases left in between. From germline, CDR1 is SGHTA and CDR2 FQGTGA. CDR3 loop: CASSLNSRSYEQYF. In DNA form, the CDR3 reads TGTGCCAGCAGCTTAAATTCACGATCCTACGAGCAGTACTTC.

Comment on this clone: This same CDR3 is encoded by further DNA sequences in the sample. In DNA form, the CDR3 reads TGTGCCAGCAGCCTTGGGAATACGCAGTATTTT. Amino acid sequence: CASSLGNTQYF. The J gene is TRBJ2-3, the V gene TRBV6-5; D is unresolved. The V gene lost 6 bases and the J gene lost 7 bases, with 8 bases spanning the gap. The CDR3 sequence is 11 residues long. The germline V gene has CDR1 MNHEY and CDR2 SVGAGI.

This sequence joins TRBV4-1 and TRBJ2-5, with 14 bases identical to TRBD2. Germline loops: CDR1 MGHRA, CDR2 YSYEKL. This CDR3 contains 15 residues. Trimming removed 4 bases from V and 4 bases from J; junction bases left unmatched: 2. The CDR3 nucleotides are TGCGCCAGCAGCCGGACTAGCGGGAGGCTAGAGACCCAGTACTTC. Amino acids: CASSRTSGRLETQYF.